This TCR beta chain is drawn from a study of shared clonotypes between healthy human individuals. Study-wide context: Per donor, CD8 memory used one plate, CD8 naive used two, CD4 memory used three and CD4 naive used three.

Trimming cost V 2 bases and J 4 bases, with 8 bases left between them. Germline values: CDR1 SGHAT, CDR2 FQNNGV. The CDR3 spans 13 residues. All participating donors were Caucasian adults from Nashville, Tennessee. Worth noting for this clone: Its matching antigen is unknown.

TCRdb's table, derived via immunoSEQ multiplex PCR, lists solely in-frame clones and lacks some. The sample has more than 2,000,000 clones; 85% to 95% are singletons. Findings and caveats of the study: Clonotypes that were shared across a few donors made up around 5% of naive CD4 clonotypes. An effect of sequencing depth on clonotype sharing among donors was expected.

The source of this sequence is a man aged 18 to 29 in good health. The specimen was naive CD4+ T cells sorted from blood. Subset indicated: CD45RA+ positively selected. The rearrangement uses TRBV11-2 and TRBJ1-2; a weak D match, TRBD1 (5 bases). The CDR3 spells CASSLTGPYGYTF. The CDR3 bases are TGTGCCAGCAGCTTAACGGGGCCCTATGGCTACACCTTC.